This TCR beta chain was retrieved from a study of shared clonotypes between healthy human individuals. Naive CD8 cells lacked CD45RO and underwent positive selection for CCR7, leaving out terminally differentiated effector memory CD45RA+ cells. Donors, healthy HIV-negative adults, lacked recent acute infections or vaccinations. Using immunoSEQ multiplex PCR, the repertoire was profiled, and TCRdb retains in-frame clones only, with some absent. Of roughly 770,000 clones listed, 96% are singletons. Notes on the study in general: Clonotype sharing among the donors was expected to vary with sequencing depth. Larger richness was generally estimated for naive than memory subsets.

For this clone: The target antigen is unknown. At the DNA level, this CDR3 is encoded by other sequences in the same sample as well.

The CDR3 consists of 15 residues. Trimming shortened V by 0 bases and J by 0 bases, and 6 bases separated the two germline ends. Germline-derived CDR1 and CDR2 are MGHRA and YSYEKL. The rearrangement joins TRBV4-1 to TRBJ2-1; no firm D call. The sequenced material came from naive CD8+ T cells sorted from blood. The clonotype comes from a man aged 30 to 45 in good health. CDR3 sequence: CASSQDTSSYNEQFF. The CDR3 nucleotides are TGCGCCAGCAGCCAAGATACAAGCTCCTACAATGAGCAGTTCTTC.